These 7 T cell receptor beta chains were all obtained from the same sample, sequenced in a study of T cell responses to AZD1222 COVID-19 vaccine. The method was immunoSEQ multiplex PCR; TCRdb's version includes in-frame clones alone and lacks a portion of them. The profile shows about 150,000 clones, roughly nine tenths of them singletons. Sequencing was performed on peripheral blood, taken after recovery from COVID-19. All receptors derive from an adult who had recovered from COVID-19.

J is TRBJ2-5 and V is TRBV4-2, with a possible D match to TRBD1 (7 bases). The germline V and J ends were trimmed by 3 bases and 2 bases, with 16 bases remaining between them. CDR1 is LGHNA and CDR2 is YNFKEQ in the germline V gene. The CDR3 sequence is 16 residues long. The CDR3 nucleotides are TGTGCCAGCAGCCATACGTCAGGGGGGTCTCAAGAGACCCAGTACTTC. This encodes CASSHTSGGSQETQYF.

In the case of this clone: The junction differs from germline at one of its ends, possibly a read error. V usage is TRBV19 and J usage is TRBJ1-1, with a possible D match to TRBD1 (5 bases). CDR3 length: 15 residues. Germline-derived CDR1 and CDR2 are LNHDA and SQIVND (reference sequence). CDR3 DNA sequence: TGTGCCACTAGTTGGAGGGGTCCCCTGAACACTGAAGCTTTCTTT. Translated: CATSWRGPLNTEAFF.

The rearrangement links TRBV5-6 to TRBJ1-1; perhaps TRBD1 as D (6 bases). Germline V gene data show CDR1 as SGHDT and CDR2 as YYEEEE. Trimming took 3 bases from V and 5 from J, leaving 17 bases between them. The CDR3 runs to 15 residues. The CDR3 coding sequence is TGTGCCAGCAGCTCCACGGGACAAGATGGGACTGAAGCTTTCTTT. Amino acid sequence: CASSSTGQDGTEAFF. Full variable domain (outside the CDR3, taken from reference TRBV5-6 and TRBJ1-1): DAGVTQSPTHLIKTRGQQVTLRCSPKSGHDTVSWYQQALGQGPQFIFQYYEEEERQRGNFPDRFSGHQFPNYSSELNVNALLLGDSALYLCASSSTGQDGTEAFFGQGTRLTVV.

The chain combines TRBV5-1 with TRBJ2-1; TRBD1 matches 10 bases. Germline-derived CDR1 and CDR2 are SGHRS and YFSETQ. This CDR3 comprises 15 residues. V lost 4 bases, J lost 8 bases, and 9 bases stayed unmatched. The CDR3, as DNA: TGCGCCAGCAGCGGCGGGACAGGGGTTGTTGATGAGCAGTTCTTC. It specifies CASSGGTGVVDEQFF.

As to this clone: Other DNA sequences within the sample encode an identical CDR3. DNA of the CDR3: TGTGCTAGTGGTTTGGAAGTAAACACTGAAGCTTTCTTT. Amino acids: CASGLEVNTEAFF. The chain recombines TRBV12-5 with TRBJ1-1; D gene ambiguous. CDR1 is LGHNT and CDR2 is FRNRAP in the germline V gene. V was shortened by 1 base and J by 2 bases, with 5 bases between the two germline ends. The CDR3 has 13 amino acids.

This chain connects TRBV19 to TRBJ2-2; 8 bases are shared with TRBD1. The CDR3 runs to 14 residues. J lost 6 bases, V lost 1 base, and 1 base had no gene match. The V gene's germline CDR1 is LNHDA and CDR2 SQIVND (reference sequence). CDR3 DNA: TGTGCCAGTAGTATAGCACAGGGGGCCGGGGAGCTGTTTTTT. Its protein product is CASSIAQGAGELFF.

The chain carries TRBV18 and TRBJ1-1; TRBD1 is a possible D gene (5 bases). The germline CDR1 and CDR2 sequences are KGHSH and LQKENI. Deletions cut 0 bases from V and 5 bases from J, with 10 bases between. The CDR3 has 14 residues. CDR3 nucleotides: TGTGCCAGCTCACCACCGAGGGGTATAACTGAAGCTTTCTTT. It encodes CASSPPRGITEAFF.